This T cell receptor (beta chain) was sequenced for a study of CD4 T cells in relation to SARS-CoV-2 and coronaviruses. About the research overall: Shared crossreactive spike epitopes were mapped to their HLA restriction. Study-level results: Each donor contributed either pre-pandemic or post-infection samples, not both. Crossreactive clones expanded significantly less to SARS-CoV-2 than monoreactive clones.

Sequencing used immunoSEQ multiplex PCR; TCRdb keeps in-frame clones, though not all of them. Here the sample spans nearly 70,000 clones, 85% to 95% being singletons. The CDR3 covers 13 residues. Per germline, CDR1 SNHLY and CDR2 FYNNEI. V dropped 7 bases and J dropped 4 bases, with 13 bases sitting between them. CD4+ T cells from unexposed donors were obtained before the COVID-19 pandemic (2011-2018). This clone was detected a few times. Its matching antigen is unknown. The sequenced sample was naive CD4+ T cells from PBMCs. The subset here: naive CD4+ T cells isolated by negative enrichment. The TCR sequence derives from a human donor in good health. J is TRBJ1-1 and V is TRBV2; D is uncertain. In nucleotides, the CDR3 is TGTGCCAGCAACTCAAACTGGGGCACTGAAGCTTTCTTT. Translating gives CASNSNWGTEAFF.